The 30 T cell receptor beta chains reported below all come from one sample, sequenced in a study of cytomegalovirus exposure and HLA in healthy donors (dated by TCRdb to about 2017). Libraries were constructed by the immunoSEQ multiplex PCR assay. The multiplex PCR relied on a mix of 60 forward primers for TCR Vbeta segments and 13 reverse primers for TCR Jbeta segments. TCRdb re-hosts the immuneACCESS table, in-frame sequences only. Its copies lack some clones; in the studies checked, an unresolved V gene accounts for under half of them, and the cause for the rest is not known. The sample profile shows some 170,000 clones; roughly 85% of them were found once. Of the sample, roughly 1.3% falls within the top ten clones. The sequencing input was PBMCs. These receptors all stem from a woman aged 45 to 65 in good health and CMV-seronegative.

The chain employs TRBV4-3 and TRBJ2-5; TRBD1 agrees at 7 bases. Germline CDR1 LGHNA, CDR2 YSLEER. V shed 2 bases and J 4 bases; nucleotides not matched to a gene: 10. The CDR3 consists of 16 residues. CDR3 coding DNA: TGCGCCAGCAGCCAAAGGGGGCAGGGTGTAGGAGAGACCCAGTACTTC. Its protein is CASSQRGQGVGETQYF.

The rearrangement joins TRBV5-1 to TRBJ2-3; D call uncertain. V shed 0 bases and J shed 5 bases, with 7 bases lying between them. Germline V gene sequence: CDR1 SGHRS, CDR2 YFSETQ. There are 13 residues in the CDR3. The CDR3 region is CASSLDRVDTQYF. The CDR3 bases are TGCGCCAGCAGCTTGGATCGCGTAGATACGCAGTATTTT.

For the CDR3, the DNA is TGTGCCAGCAGCTCTGGGACAGGGGGACCTAATGAGCAGTTCTTC. Protein sequence: CASSSGTGGPNEQFF. The chain couples TRBV6-4 to TRBJ2-1; 11 bases map to TRBD1. Germline loops: CDR1 MRHNA, CDR2 SNTAGT. The CDR3 has 15 residues. J was trimmed by 7 bases and V by 6 bases; bases with no gene match: 8.

The chain is built from TRBV6-4 and TRBJ1-1; 7 bases are a match to TRBD1. Losses at the gene ends were 0 bases for V and 4 bases for J; bases not matched to a gene: 2. This CDR3 region has 14 residues. Germline V gene lookup returns CDR1 MRHNA and CDR2 SNTAGT. In DNA, the CDR3 is TGTGCCAGCAGTGACTCGGGGACAGCCACTGAAGCTTTCTTT. Translating it yields CASSDSGTATEAFF.

The V call is TRBV28, the J call TRBJ1-2; 10 bases fit TRBD1. The germline V gene has CDR1 MDHEN and CDR2 SYDVKM. After removal of 5 bases from V and 0 bases from J, the junction contained 9 bases not matched to a gene. The CDR3 is 17 residues long. The CDR3 spells CASSGRWTGGTNYGYTF. The CDR3 coding sequence is TGTGCCAGCAGTGGGCGATGGACAGGGGGTACTAACTATGGCTACACCTTC.

The chain uses TRBV9 and TRBJ2-7; a possible D gene is TRBD1 (5 bases). Germline V CDR1 and CDR2: SGDLS, YYNGEE. With 4 bases removed from V and 0 bases from J, the gap between germline ends came to 17 bases. CDR3 length: 16 amino acids. The DNA of the CDR3 is TGTGCCAGCAGCCTCCCTGATGACAGCCTCTCCTACGAGCAGTACTTC. It translates to CASSLPDDSLSYEQYF.

DNA for the CDR3: TGTGCCAGCAGCCTGGGACTAGCGGGGGGGCCGGAGACCCAGTACTTC. It translates to CASSLGLAGGPETQYF. The chain is built from TRBV7-8 and TRBJ2-5; 16 bases agree with TRBD2. Per the germline V gene, CDR1 is SGHVS and CDR2 is FQNEAQ. V dropped 5 bases and J dropped 5; count of bases not matched to a gene: 5. CDR3 length: 16 amino acids.

The chain joins TRBV28 to TRBJ2-7; 10 positions match TRBD1. CDR3 length: 15 amino acids. The junction had 6 bases not matched to a gene; V was cut back by 5 bases and J by 2 bases. CDR1 MDHEN and CDR2 SYDVKM come from the germline V gene. The CDR3 nucleotides are TGTGCCAGCAGTATGAGGACAGGGGGGACCTACGAGCAGTACTTC. This sequence encodes CASSMRTGGTYEQYF.

The V and J genes are TRBV19 and TRBJ1-1; D is ambiguous. The germline V gene has CDR1 LNHDA and CDR2 SQIVND (reference sequence). V lost 2 bases to trimming and J lost 0 bases, with 7 bases between them. The CDR3 spans 14 residues. CDR3 loop: CASSIQSLNTEAFF. The CDR3 DNA reads as TGTGCCAGTAGTATACAAAGCCTGAACACTGAAGCTTTCTTT.

This chain joins TRBV7-2 and TRBJ1-2; D not certain. Trimming shortened V by 3 bases and J by 8 bases, and 13 bases separated the two germline ends. The CDR3 is made up of 13 amino acids. Germline assignment: CDR1 SGHTA and CDR2 FQGNSA. CDR3 loop: CASSLYGVGGYTF. The CDR3, as DNA: TGTGCCAGCAGCTTGTACGGGGTTGGGGGCTACACCTTC.

Here the CDR3 DNA reads TGTGCCAGCAGTGAAGTCAGTTTGCAGTACTTC. Translated, it gives CASSEVSLQYF. This chain links TRBV6-1 with TRBJ2-7; no definite D call. This CDR3 contains 11 residues. Germline V lookup: CDR1 MNHNS, CDR2 SASEGT. V lost 1 base, J lost 9 bases, and 7 bases lay in between.

The rearrangement uses TRBV5-1 and TRBJ2-7; 12 bases line up with TRBD1. The V segment lost 4 bases and the J segment 6 bases; nucleotides outside the gene matches: 5. The CDR3 has 14 residues. From germline, CDR1 is SGHRS and CDR2 YFSETQ. The CDR3 coding sequence is TGCGCCAGCAGCCCCGGGACAGGGGGCCCCGAGCAGTACTTC. Protein: CASSPGTGGPEQYF. Looking up the rest from reference TRBV5-1 and TRBJ2-7 gives the full variable domain: KAGVTQTPRYLIKTRGQQVTLSCSPISGHRSVSWYQQTPGQGLQFLFEYFSETQRNKGNFPGRFSGRQFSNSRSEMNVSTLELGDSALYLCASSPGTGGPEQYFGPGTRLTVT.

The V and J genes are TRBV7-2 and TRBJ2-5; D is possibly TRBD2 (5 bases). CDR1 and CDR2 (germline): SGHTA, FQGNSA. The CDR3 is 15 residues long. With 8 bases removed from V and 4 bases from J, the gap between germline ends came to 20 bases. The CDR3 DNA is TGTGCCAGCGGTACGAGGGCGTTCGATCGAGAGACCCAGTACTTC. Protein product: CASGTRAFDRETQYF. Full variable domain (outside the CDR3, taken from reference TRBV7-2 and TRBJ2-5): GAGVSQSPSNKVTEKGKDVELRCDPISGHTALYWYRQSLGQGLEFLIYFQGNSAPDKSGLPSDRFSAERTGGSVSTLTIQRTQQEDSAVYLCASGTRAFDRETQYFGPGTRLLVL.

This rearrangement joins TRBV5-5 to TRBJ2-1, with 10 bases that match TRBD2. V was pared by 1 base and J by 6 bases, with 4 bases of the junction left unmatched. Germline loops: CDR1 SGHKS, CDR2 YYEKEE (reference sequence). The CDR3 totals 15 residues. This chain's CDR3 is CASSLLGLAFNEQFF. The CDR3 DNA reads as TGTGCCAGCAGCTTGTTGGGACTAGCGTTCAATGAGCAGTTCTTC. The full variable domain, its missing parts supplied by reference TRBV5-5 and TRBJ2-1, is DAGVTQSPTHLIKTRGQQVTLRCSPISGHKSVSWYQQVLGQGPQFIFQYYEKEERGRGNFPDRFSARQFPNYSSELNVNALLLGDSALYLCASSLLGLAFNEQFFGPGTRLTVL.

This chain uses TRBV10-2 with TRBJ2-7, with 9 bases matching TRBD1. J was trimmed by 3 bases and V by 7 bases; bases with no gene match: 7. The length of the CDR3 is 14 residues. Germline CDR1 is WSHSY and CDR2 is SAAADI. This CDR3 reads CASKSTGQGYEQYF. Written as DNA, the CDR3 is TGCGCCAGCAAATCAACGGGACAGGGCTACGAGCAGTACTTC.

In the case of this clone: At one of its ends the junction is not consistent with the germline gene, which may arise from a read error. The V call is TRBV7-2, the J call TRBJ2-2, with TRBD2 matching over 10 bases. The CDR3 sequence is 15 residues long. The germline V gene encodes CDR1 SGHTA and CDR2 FQGNSA. The CDR3 sequence is CAGRSGGAITGELFF. As DNA, the CDR3 is TGTGCCGGCAGAAGCGGGGGGGCGATCACCGGGGAGCTGTTTTTT. The full variable domain, in which reference TRBV7-2 and TRBJ2-2 provide the parts outside the CDR3, is GAGVSQSPSNKVTEKGKDVELRCDPISGHTALYWYRQSLGQGLEFLIYFQGNSAPDKSGLPSDRFSAERTGGSVSTLTIQRTQQEDSAVYLCAGRSGGAITGELFFGEGSRLTVL.

This chain uses TRBV10-3 with TRBJ2-7; 8 bases are shared with TRBD2. The germline V gene encodes CDR1 ENHRY and CDR2 SYGVKD. V shed 0 bases and J 4 bases; nucleotides not matched to a gene: 14. The CDR3 is 18 residues long. The CDR3 DNA is TGTGCCATCAGTGAGTCAAGGGGCAGGGCCAGCGGGAGTTACGAGCAGTACTTC. The encoded protein is CAISESRGRASGSYEQYF.

This rearrangement joins TRBV28 to TRBJ1-5; D unresolved. The CDR3 contains 15 residues. The V and J ends lost 4 bases and 1 base respectively, with 11 bases between them. CDR1 MDHEN and CDR2 SYDVKM come from the germline V gene. CDR3: CASSSPQLSNQPQHF. The CDR3 DNA sequence: TGTGCCAGCAGTTCCCCTCAGTTGAGCAATCAGCCCCAGCATTTT.

The chain recombines TRBV5-4 with TRBJ1-4; 7 bases match TRBD1. V shed 2 bases, J shed 0 bases, and the junction held 4 bases outside the gene matches. CDR1 SGHNT and CDR2 YYREEE come from the germline V gene (reference sequence). The CDR3 contains 16 residues. The CDR3 spells CASSFRDSATNEKLFF. Here the CDR3 DNA reads TGTGCCAGCAGCTTTAGGGACAGTGCAACTAATGAAAAACTGTTTTTT.

In DNA, the CDR3 is TGTGCCAGCAGCGTTACAGGGGTTCAAACTGAAGCTTTCTTT. Residues: CASSVTGVQTEAFF. This chain links TRBV9 with TRBJ1-1; the match to TRBD1 covers 7 bases. Germline V gives CDR1 SGDLS, CDR2 YYNGEE. CDR3 length: 14 amino acids. The trim removed 2 bases at V and 5 bases at J, leaving 6 bases unmatched.

This chain uses TRBV15 with TRBJ1-2; D might be TRBD1 (5 bases). This CDR3 region has 15 residues. Trimming shortened V by 0 bases and J by 4 bases, and 12 bases separated the two germline ends. Germline V gene lookup returns CDR1 LNHNV and CDR2 YYDKDF (reference sequence). CDR3 in DNA: TGTGCCACCAGCAGAGATCAATATGACAGCTATGGCTACACCTTC. It is translated as CATSRDQYDSYGYTF.

This clone was seen a handful of times. The CDR3 bases are TGCGCCAGCAGCTTATTCGGGACAGGCTACGAGCAGTACTTC. Translation gives CASSLFGTGYEQYF. The rearrangement uses TRBV5-1 and TRBJ2-7; 8 positions agree with TRBD1. There are 14 residues in the CDR3. Germline CDR1 is SGHRS and CDR2 is YFSETQ. V trimming: 2 bases; J trimming: 3 bases; junction bases outside the gene matches: 4.

The rearrangement links TRBV29-1 to TRBJ1-2; D call uncertain. The CDR3 is 13 amino acids. V lost 6 bases and J lost 4, with 15 bases in between. Per the germline V gene, CDR1 is SQVTM and CDR2 is ANQGSEA. The CDR3 region has the DNA TGCAGCGTATCCAACAGTGGGAGCTATGGCTACACCTTC. Protein product: CSVSNSGSYGYTF.

In this sample, this clone turned up once. The rearrangement links TRBV28 to TRBJ1-4; 7 bases fit TRBD1. The germline V gene has CDR1 MDHEN and CDR2 SYDVKM. The CDR3 has 15 residues. Unmatched junction bases numbered 4, after V lost 1 base and J lost 5 bases. In nucleotides, the CDR3 is TGTGCCAGCAGTTTATCATCCAGGGGGAATGAAAAACTGTTTTTT. This sequence encodes CASSLSSRGNEKLFF. The whole variable domain, filled in from reference TRBV28 and TRBJ1-4, reads DVKVTQSSRYLVKRTGEKVFLECVQDMDHENMFWYRQDPGLGLRLIYFSYDVKMKEKGDIPEGYSVSREKKERFSLILESASTNQTSMYLCASSLSSRGNEKLFFGSGTQLSVL.

This rearrangement joins TRBV11-2 to TRBJ2-5; 8 bases line up with TRBD1. V dropped 5 bases and J dropped 5; count of bases not matched to a gene: 4. In germline, CDR1 is SGHAT, CDR2 FQNNGV. The CDR3 consists of 13 residues. Written as DNA, the CDR3 is TGTGCCAGCAGCCAGGACAGGGAGGAGACCCAGTACTTC. This codes for CASSQDREETQYF. Together with reference TRBV11-2 and TRBJ2-5, the CDR3 gives the full variable domain: EAGVAQSPRYKIIEKRQSVAFWCNPISGHATLYWYQQILGQGPKLLIQFQNNGVVDDSQLPKDRFSAERLKGVDSTLKIQPAKLEDSAVYLCASSQDREETQYFGPGTRLLVL.

J is TRBJ2-3 and V is TRBV19; tentatively, D is TRBD2 (6 bases). Germline values: CDR1 LNHDA, CDR2 SQIVND (reference sequence). The CDR3 is 15 residues long. V lost 3 bases to trimming and J lost 1 base, with 11 bases between them. The CDR3 here is CASSIGGKGTDTQYF. DNA for the CDR3: TGTGCCAGTAGTATTGGCGGGAAGGGCACAGATACGCAGTATTTT.

The chain employs TRBV7-2 and TRBJ2-3, with 9 bases identical to TRBD1. CDR1 and CDR2 (germline): SGHTA, FQGNSA. V trimming: 3 bases; J trimming: 5 bases; junction bases outside the gene matches: 18. The CDR3 extends over 19 amino acids. DNA for the CDR3: TGTGCCAGCAGCTTCCTTTCACCCCCGACGACAGGGGGAGTAGATACGCAGTATTTT. As protein: CASSFLSPPTTGGVDTQYF.

The CDR3 is CSVGGPSSYNEQFF. Written as DNA, the CDR3 is TGCAGCGTTGGGGGGCCCAGCTCCTACAATGAGCAGTTCTTC. The V gene is TRBV29-1, the J gene TRBJ2-1; D is perhaps TRBD1 (6 bases). The germline CDR1 and CDR2 sequences are SQVTM and ANQGSEA. The V gene lost 4 bases and the J gene lost 0 bases, with 10 bases spanning the gap. CDR3 size: 14 residues.

This clone was seen only a few times. V and J are TRBV9 and TRBJ1-1, with D maybe TRBD1 (6 bases). Trimming removed 3 bases at V and 1 base at J, with 10 bases between. The CDR3 spans 14 residues. CDR1 SGDLS and CDR2 YYNGEE come from the germline V gene. CDR3 coding DNA: TGTGCCAGCAGCGCCTTGGGACAGAACACTGAAGCTTTCTTT. This sequence encodes CASSALGQNTEAFF.

This clone was recorded a few times. This CDR3 is CASALGGIYYGYTF. The CDR3 nucleotides are TGCGCCAGCGCCCTGGGAGGGATTTACTATGGCTACACCTTC. This chain uses TRBV5-1 with TRBJ1-2; D uncertain. The V and J ends lost 7 bases and 3 bases respectively, with 16 bases between them. Germline V lookup: CDR1 SGHRS, CDR2 YFSETQ. CDR3 length: 14 residues.